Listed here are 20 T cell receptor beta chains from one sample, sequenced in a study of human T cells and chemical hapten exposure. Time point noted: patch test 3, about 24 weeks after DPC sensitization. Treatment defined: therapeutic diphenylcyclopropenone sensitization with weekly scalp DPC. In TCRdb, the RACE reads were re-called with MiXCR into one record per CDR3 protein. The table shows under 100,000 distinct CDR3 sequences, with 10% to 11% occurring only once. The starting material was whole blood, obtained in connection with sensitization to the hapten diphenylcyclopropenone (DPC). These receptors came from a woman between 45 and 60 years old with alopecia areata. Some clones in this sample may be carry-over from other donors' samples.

The CDR3 region is CAWRWGGGTEAFF. The DNA for the CDR3 is TGTGCCTGGCGCTGGGGCGGAGGCACTGAAGCTTTCTTT. The rearrangement uses TRBV30 and TRBJ1-1, with D possibly TRBD1 on 5 matching bases. V lost 5 bases and J 4 bases, leaving 14 bases between the germline ends. There are 13 residues in the CDR3. Germline loops: CDR1 GTSNPN, CDR2 SVGIG (reference sequence).

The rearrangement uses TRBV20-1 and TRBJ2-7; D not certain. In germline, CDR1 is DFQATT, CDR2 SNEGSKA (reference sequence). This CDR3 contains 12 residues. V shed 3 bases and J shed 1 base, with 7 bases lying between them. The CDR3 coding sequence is TGCAGTGCTAGCGGCAGGTCCTACGAGCAGTACTTC. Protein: CSASGRSYEQYF.

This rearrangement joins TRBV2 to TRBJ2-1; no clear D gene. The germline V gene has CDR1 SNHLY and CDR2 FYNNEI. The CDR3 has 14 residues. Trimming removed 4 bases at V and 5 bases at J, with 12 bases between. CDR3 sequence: CASSATMGHNEQFF. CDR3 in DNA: TGTGCCAGCAGTGCCACCATGGGCCACAATGAGCAGTTCTTC. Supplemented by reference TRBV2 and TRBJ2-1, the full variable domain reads EPEVTQTPSHQVTQMGQEVILRCVPISNHLYFYWYRQILGQKVEFLVSFYNNEISEKSEIFDDQFSVERPDGSNFTLKIRSTKLEDSAMYFCASSATMGHNEQFFGPGTRLTVL.

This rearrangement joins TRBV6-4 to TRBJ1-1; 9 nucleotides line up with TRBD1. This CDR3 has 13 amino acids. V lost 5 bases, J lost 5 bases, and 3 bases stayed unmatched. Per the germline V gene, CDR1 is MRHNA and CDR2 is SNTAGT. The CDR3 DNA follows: TGTGCCAGCAGTCGGGACAGGGCGACTGAAGCTTTCTTT. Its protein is CASSRDRATEAFF.

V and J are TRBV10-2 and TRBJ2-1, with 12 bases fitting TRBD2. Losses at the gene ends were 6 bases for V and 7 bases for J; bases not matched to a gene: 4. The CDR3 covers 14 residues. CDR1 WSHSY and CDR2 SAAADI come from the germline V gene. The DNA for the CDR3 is TGCGCCAGCAGCTGGACTAGCGGGAAGAATGAGCAGTTCTTC. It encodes CASSWTSGKNEQFF.

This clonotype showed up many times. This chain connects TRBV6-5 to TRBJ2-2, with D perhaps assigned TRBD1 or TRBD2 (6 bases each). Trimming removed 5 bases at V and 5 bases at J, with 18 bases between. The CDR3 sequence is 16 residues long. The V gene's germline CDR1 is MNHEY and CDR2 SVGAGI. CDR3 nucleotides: TGTGCCAGCAGTCTAGGGGGACTCCTTGGGACCGGGGAGCTGTTTTTT. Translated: CASSLGGLLGTGELFF.

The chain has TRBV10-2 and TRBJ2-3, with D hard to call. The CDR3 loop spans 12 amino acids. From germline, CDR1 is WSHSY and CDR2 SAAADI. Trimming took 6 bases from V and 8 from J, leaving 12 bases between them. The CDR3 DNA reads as TGCGCCAGCAGCCTGGAGTCTGGTACGCAGTATTTT. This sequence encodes CASSLESGTQYF.

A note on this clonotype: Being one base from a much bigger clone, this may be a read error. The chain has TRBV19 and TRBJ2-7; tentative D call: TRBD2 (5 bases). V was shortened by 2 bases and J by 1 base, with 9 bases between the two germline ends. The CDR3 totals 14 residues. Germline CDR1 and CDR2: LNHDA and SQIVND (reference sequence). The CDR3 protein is CASSIKLGSYEQYF. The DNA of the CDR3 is TGTGCCAGTAGTATAAAACTAGGGTCCTACGAGCAGTACTTC.

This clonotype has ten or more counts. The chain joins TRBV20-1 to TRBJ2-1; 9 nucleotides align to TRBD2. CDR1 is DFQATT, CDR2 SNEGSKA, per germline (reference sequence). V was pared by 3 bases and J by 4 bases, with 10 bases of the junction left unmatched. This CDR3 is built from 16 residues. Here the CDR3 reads CSARGPGLAAYNEQFF. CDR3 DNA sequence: TGCAGTGCTAGGGGACCGGGACTAGCCGCGTACAATGAGCAGTTCTTC.

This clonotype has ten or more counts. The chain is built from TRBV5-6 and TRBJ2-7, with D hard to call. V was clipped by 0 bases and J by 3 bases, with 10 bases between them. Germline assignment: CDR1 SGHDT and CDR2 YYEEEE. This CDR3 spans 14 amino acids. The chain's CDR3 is CASSLGGDVYEQYF. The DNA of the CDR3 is TGTGCCAGCAGCTTGGGTGGCGACGTCTACGAGCAGTACTTC.

As DNA, the CDR3 is TGTGCCAGCAGTTTACAAGGAGGCGGGGAGCTGTTTTTT. Translating gives CASSLQGGGELFF. The V and J genes are TRBV12-3 or TRBV12-4 and TRBJ2-2; a weak D match, TRBD2 (5 bases). Trimming took 2 bases from V and 7 from J, leaving 8 bases between them. There are 13 residues in the CDR3.

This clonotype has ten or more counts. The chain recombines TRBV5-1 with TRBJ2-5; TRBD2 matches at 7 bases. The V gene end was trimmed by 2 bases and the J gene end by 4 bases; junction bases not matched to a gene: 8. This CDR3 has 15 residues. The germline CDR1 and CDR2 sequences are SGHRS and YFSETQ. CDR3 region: CASSLAGFGGETQYF. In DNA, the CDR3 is TGCGCCAGCAGCTTAGCGGGATTCGGCGGAGAGACCCAGTACTTC.

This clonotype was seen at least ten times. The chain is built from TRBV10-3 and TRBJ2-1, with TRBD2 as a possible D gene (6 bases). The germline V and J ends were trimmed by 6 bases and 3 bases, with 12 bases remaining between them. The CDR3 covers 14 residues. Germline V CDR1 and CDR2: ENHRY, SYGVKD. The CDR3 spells CAIRPAGNYNEQFF. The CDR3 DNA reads TGTGCCATCAGGCCAGCGGGCAACTACAATGAGCAGTTCTTC.

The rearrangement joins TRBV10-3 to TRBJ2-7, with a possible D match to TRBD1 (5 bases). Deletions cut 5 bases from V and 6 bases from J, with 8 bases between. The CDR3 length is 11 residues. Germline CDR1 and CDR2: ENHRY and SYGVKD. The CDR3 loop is CAISQGSEQYF. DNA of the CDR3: TGTGCCATCAGTCAGGGATCCGAGCAGTACTTC.

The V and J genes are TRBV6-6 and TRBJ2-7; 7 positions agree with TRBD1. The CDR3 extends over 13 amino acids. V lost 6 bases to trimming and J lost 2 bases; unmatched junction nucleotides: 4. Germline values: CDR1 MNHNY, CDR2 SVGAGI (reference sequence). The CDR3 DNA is TGTGCCAGCAGATTGACAGGGACCTACGAGCAGTACTTC. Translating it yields CASRLTGTYEQYF.

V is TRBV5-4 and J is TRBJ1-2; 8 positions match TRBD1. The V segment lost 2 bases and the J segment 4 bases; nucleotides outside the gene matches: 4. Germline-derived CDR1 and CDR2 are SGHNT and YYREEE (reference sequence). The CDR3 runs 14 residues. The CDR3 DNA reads TGTGCCAGCAGCTTATCAGGGGGCATCTATGGCTACACCTTC. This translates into CASSLSGGIYGYTF.

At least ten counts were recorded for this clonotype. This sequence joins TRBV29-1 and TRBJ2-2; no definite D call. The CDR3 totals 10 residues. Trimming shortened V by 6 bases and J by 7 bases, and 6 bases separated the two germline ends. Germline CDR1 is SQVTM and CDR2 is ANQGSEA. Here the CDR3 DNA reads TGCAGCGTCTCAAACGGGGAGCTGTTTTTT. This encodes CSVSNGELFF.

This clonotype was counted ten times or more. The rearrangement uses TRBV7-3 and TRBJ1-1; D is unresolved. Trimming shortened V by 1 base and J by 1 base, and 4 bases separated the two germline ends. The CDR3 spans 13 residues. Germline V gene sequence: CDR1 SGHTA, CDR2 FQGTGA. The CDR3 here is CASSLNANTEAFF. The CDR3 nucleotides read TGTGCCAGCAGCTTAAACGCGAACACTGAAGCTTTCTTT.

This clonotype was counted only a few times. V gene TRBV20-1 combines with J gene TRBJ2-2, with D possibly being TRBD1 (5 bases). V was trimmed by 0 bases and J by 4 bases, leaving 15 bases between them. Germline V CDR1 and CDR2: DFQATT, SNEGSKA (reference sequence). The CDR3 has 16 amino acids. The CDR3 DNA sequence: TGCAGTGCTAGAGATCGCCCCTTCAGGGTCACCGGGGAGCTGTTTTTT. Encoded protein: CSARDRPFRVTGELFF.

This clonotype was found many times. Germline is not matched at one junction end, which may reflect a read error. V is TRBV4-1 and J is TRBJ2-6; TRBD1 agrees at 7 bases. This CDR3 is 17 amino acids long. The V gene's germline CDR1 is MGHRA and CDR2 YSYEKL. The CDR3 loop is CASSPLPTGTGANVLTF. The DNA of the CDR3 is TGTGCCAGCAGCCCACTTCCGACAGGGACTGGGGCCAACGTCCTGACTTTC.